These 8 T cell receptor beta chains came from one sample sequenced in a study of blood T cell repertoires in COVID-19 (dated by TCRdb to the early 2020s). The library came from the immunoSEQ multiplex PCR assay. TCRdb holds this immuneACCESS table with in-frame rearrangements only. Some clones are missing; in checked studies, unresolved V genes explain under half, and the rest has no known cause. Within this sample are under 250,000 clones, with approximately 80% of them counted one time only. The ten largest clones capture around 2% of the sample. Sample: peripheral blood. The source of these receptors is a man younger than 45 who had recovered from COVID-19.

The rearrangement joins TRBV19 to TRBJ1-1; D remains unclear. Germline V lookup: CDR1 LNHDA, CDR2 SQIVND (reference sequence). The CDR3 is 14 amino acids. Trimming pared 0 bases from V and 4 bases from J, leaving 9 bases between. The CDR3 DNA reads TGTGCCAGTAGTATAGATGGGCGGGGCACTGAAGCTTTCTTT. Translated: CASSIDGRGTEAFF.

The V and J genes are TRBV2 and TRBJ1-6; perhaps TRBD1 as D (6 bases). Trimming left V 8 bases short and J 9 bases short, with 17 bases between. This CDR3 contains 14 residues. From germline, CDR1 is SNHLY and CDR2 FYNNEI. CDR3 in amino acids: CASRTGNDGSPLHF. DNA of the CDR3: TGTGCCAGCCGTACAGGGAATGACGGTTCACCCCTCCACTTT.

This clone was seen a single time. The chain combines TRBV7-9 with TRBJ2-5; 8 bases line up with TRBD2. Trimming took 8 bases from V and 5 from J; bases not matched to a gene: 10. Looked up from germline, CDR1 is SEHNR and CDR2 is FQNEAQ (reference sequence). The CDR3 runs to 14 residues. The DNA of the CDR3 is TGTGCCAGCGAAGATCGGGGGGGCCCGGAGACCCAGTACTTC. Residues: CASEDRGGPETQYF.

The chain recombines TRBV18 with TRBJ1-1; D gene uncertain. V lost 2 bases to trimming and J lost 8 bases, with 12 bases between them. This CDR3 spans 13 amino acids. Germline V gene sequence: CDR1 KGHSH, CDR2 LQKENI. In nucleotides, the CDR3 is TGTGCCAGCTCACCAGAACCGGTTATAGAAGCTTTCTTT. Amino acids: CASSPEPVIEAFF.

The chain employs TRBV19 and TRBJ1-2; D is perhaps TRBD1 (6 bases). The CDR3 sequence is 14 residues long. V lost 5 bases and J 8 bases, leaving 18 bases between the germline ends. The germline V gene has CDR1 LNHDA and CDR2 SQIVND (reference sequence). CDR3 protein: CASSGTRGIGGYTF. For the CDR3, the DNA is TGTGCCAGTAGTGGGACAAGGGGAATTGGGGGCTACACCTTC.

The chain uses TRBV28 and TRBJ2-6; the match to TRBD1 covers 7 bases. The ends lost 5 bases at V and 2 bases at J; junction bases unmatched: 0. This CDR3 region has 14 residues. CDR1 and CDR2 from the germline V gene are MDHEN and SYDVKM. Here the CDR3 DNA reads TGTGCCAGCAGTGACAGGGCTGGGGCCAACGTCCTGACTTTC. It translates to CASSDRAGANVLTF.

V usage is TRBV5-5 and J usage is TRBJ1-5; a weak D match, TRBD1 (6 bases). V gave up 5 bases and J gave up 7 bases, with 13 bases separating them. Germline loops: CDR1 SGHKS, CDR2 YYEKEE (reference sequence). This CDR3 is built from 13 residues. The CDR3 loop is CASSYTGTQPQHF. Written as DNA, the CDR3 is TGTGCCAGCAGTTACACAGGGACCCAGCCCCAGCATTTT.

The CDR3 DNA reads as TGTGCCAGCTCACCACAGGGGGAGACAGCCGGGGAGCTGTTTTTT. Residues: CASSPQGETAGELFF. The chain is built from TRBV18 and TRBJ2-2; maybe TRBD1 (6 bases). Germline values: CDR1 KGHSH, CDR2 LQKENI. V dropped 1 base and J dropped 6 bases, with 12 bases sitting between them. CDR3 length: 15 residues. The entire variable domain, with the rest obtained from reference TRBV18 and TRBJ2-2, is as follows: NAGVMQNPRHLVRRRGQEARLRCSPMKGHSHVYWYRQLPEEGLKFMVYLQKENIIDESGMPKERFSAEFPKEGPSILRIQQVVRGDSAAYFCASSPQGETAGELFFGEGSRLTVL.